This TCR beta chain originates from a study of PD-1 blockade in classical Hodgkin lymphoma. Described time point: cycle 4 day 1 (C4D1), after more than five weeks of nivolumab. Each of the patients experienced relapse following autologous stem cell transplantation, and their brentuximab vedotin exposure differed. Magnetic negative selection of thawed PBMCs was the method by which CD4+ T cells were purified. Germline loops: CDR1 MNHEY, CDR2 SVGAGI. There are 14 residues in the CDR3. Assay: immunoSEQ multiplex PCR; the TCRdb copy retains only in-frame clones and omits some. The table has about 18,000 clones, 65% to 80% seen once; the top ten hold around 2.5%.

The sample consisted of CD4+ T cells from blood, taken before the fourth cycle of nivolumab. The chain joins TRBV6-5 to TRBJ2-5, with 7 bases aligning to TRBD1. Gene TRBJ2-7 matches the end of the DNA better, so the J call may be wrong. The sequence was obtained from a human donor with classical Hodgkin lymphoma. The CDR3 DNA reads as TGTGCCAGCAGTTACTCGACAGGGATCTACGAGCAGTACTTC. Translating gives CASSYSTGIYEQYF.